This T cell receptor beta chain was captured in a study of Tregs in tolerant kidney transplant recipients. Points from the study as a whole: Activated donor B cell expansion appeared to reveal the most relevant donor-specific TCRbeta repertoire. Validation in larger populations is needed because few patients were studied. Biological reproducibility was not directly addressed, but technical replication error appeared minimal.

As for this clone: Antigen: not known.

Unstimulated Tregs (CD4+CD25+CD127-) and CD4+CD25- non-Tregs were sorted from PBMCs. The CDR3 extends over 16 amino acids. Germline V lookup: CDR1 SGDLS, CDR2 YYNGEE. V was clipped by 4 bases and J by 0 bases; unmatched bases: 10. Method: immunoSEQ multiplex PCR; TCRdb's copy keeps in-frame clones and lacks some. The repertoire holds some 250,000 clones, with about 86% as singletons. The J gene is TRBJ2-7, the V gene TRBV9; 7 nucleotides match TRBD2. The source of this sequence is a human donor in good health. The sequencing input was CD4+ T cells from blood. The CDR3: CASSPGGGAISYEQYF. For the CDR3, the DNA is TGTGCCAGCAGCCCGGGGGGAGGGGCCATCTCCTACGAGCAGTACTTC.